This T cell receptor beta chain appears in the sequencing data of a study of regulatory T cells in long-lasting Graves disease. On this clonotype: Given a much more abundant clone one base away, this may be a read error.

The CDR3 runs to 17 residues. Looked up from germline, CDR1 is LGHNT and CDR2 is FRNRAP. Building of the TCR beta libraries involved iRepertoire HTBI primers and Arm-PCR of CDR3 regions. TCRdb reprocessed the multiplex PCR reads with MiXCR, giving one entry per CDR3 protein. Found here are about 430,000 distinct CDR3 sequences, 15% of them singletons; the top ten hold over 7.5%. Time point indicated: newly diagnosed GD, antithyroid drugs for less than 3 months. After RNA was extracted from PBMCs, the TCR library was made from it. Peripheral blood, about 10 milliliters of it, was drawn into EDTA tubes. In addition, the sample was reused for a study of T cells in Graves' hyperthyroidism and ophthalmopathy. That paper states: First-round RT-PCR targeting the TCR CDR3 was performed with the HTBI primer set.

V gene TRBV12-5 combines with J gene TRBJ1-1; D is undetermined. Sequencing was performed on peripheral blood mononuclear cells (PBMCs), taken at new diagnosis, from a patient treated with antithyroid drugs. The clonotype was recovered from a middle-aged woman with Graves disease. The CDR3 sequence is CASGLTPFKVENTGAFF. DNA of the CDR3: TGTGCTAGTGGTTTGACCCCCTTCAAGGTCGAGAACACTGGAGCTTTCTTT.